The clone carrying this TCR beta chain was counted at least ten times. Its matching antigen is unknown. The sample is drawn from a study of Graves' ophthalmopathy and Graves' hyperthyroidism. Across the whole study: The collection of peripheral blood took place at initial diagnosis, before any treatment.

This CDR3 region has 14 residues. CDR1 and CDR2 (germline): MNHNS, SASEGT. Deletions cut 1 base from V and 4 bases from J, with 10 bases between. Regarding the study as a whole: Most expanded clonotypes from thyroid (those above 0.001 frequency) were also found in blood.

Newly diagnosed, the hyperthyroidism patients had under 2 months' duration and were aged 18 to 65. RNA transcripts provided the template for amplifying TCR beta CDR3 regions. The authors performed first-round RT-PCR with HTBI primers and then a second-round multiplex PCR. MiXCR, run by TCRdb on the multiplex PCR reads, gives a single entry per CDR3 protein. The table shows hundreds of thousands of distinct CDR3 sequences, with approximately 21% occurring only once. The chain links TRBV6-1 to TRBJ2-5; D is unclear. This TCR derives from a young woman with stable Graves' hyperthyroidism. Some clones in this sample may be carry-over from other donors' samples. The sample taken for sequencing was peripheral blood. As DNA, the CDR3 is TGTGCCAGCAGTGAAGAGGCACCAAGAGAGACCCAGTACTTC. Residues: CASSEEAPRETQYF.